Following are 30 T cell receptor beta chains from one sample sequenced in a study of shared clonotypes between healthy human individuals. TCRdb keeps only in-frame clones here, not all; method: immunoSEQ multiplex PCR. This table holds some 1 million clones, roughly 70% found once. What was sequenced was memory CD4+ T cells sorted from blood. Specified subset: CD45RA-negative fraction. The receptor set was obtained from a man younger than 35 in good health.

This rearrangement joins TRBV30 to TRBJ1-1; D uncertain. V was trimmed by 0 bases and J by 3 bases, leaving 5 bases between them. Looked up from germline, CDR1 is GTSNPN and CDR2 is SVGIG (reference sequence). The CDR3 covers 12 residues. CDR3 nucleotides: TGTGCCTGGAGTGTAGGGTACACTGAAGCTTTCTTT. This encodes CAWSVGYTEAFF.

The chain couples TRBV25-1 to TRBJ1-1; a possible D gene is TRBD1 (6 bases). This CDR3 has 13 residues. V was shortened by 6 bases and J by 1 base, with 9 bases between the two germline ends. The germline V gene encodes CDR1 MGHDK and CDR2 SYGVNS. CDR3 nucleotide sequence: TGTGCCAGCAGACGGGGGGCGAACACTGAAGCTTTCTTT. Encoded protein: CASRRGANTEAFF.

The rearrangement uses TRBV12-5 and TRBJ1-5; 7 bases map to TRBD1. Trimming removed 0 bases from V and 1 base from J; junction bases left unmatched: 3. Germline lookup yields CDR1 LGHNT and CDR2 FRNRAP. This CDR3 is built from 16 residues. The CDR3 region is CASGLVQGKSNQPQHF. The CDR3 nucleotides are TGTGCTAGTGGTTTGGTACAGGGGAAGAGCAATCAGCCCCAGCATTTT. Supplemented by reference TRBV12-5 and TRBJ1-5, the full variable domain reads DARVTQTPRHKVTEMGQEVTMRCQPILGHNTVFWYRQTMMQGLELLAYFRNRAPLDDSGMPKDRFSAEMPDATLATLKIQPSEPRDSAVYFCASGLVQGKSNQPQHFGDGTRLSIL.

This clone was picked up a small number of times. CDR3 nucleotide sequence: TGCGCCAGCAGCCAAGATTTAGCGGGTTTCTACGAGCAGTACTTC. It is translated as CASSQDLAGFYEQYF. This rearrangement joins TRBV4-3 to TRBJ2-7, with 7 bases that match TRBD2. The trim removed 0 bases at V and 3 bases at J, leaving 5 bases unmatched. Germline values: CDR1 LGHNA, CDR2 YSLEER. The CDR3 loop spans 15 amino acids.

The chain couples TRBV2 to TRBJ2-1; 9 bases are a match to TRBD2. The V gene end was trimmed by 5 bases and the J gene end by 6 bases; junction bases not matched to a gene: 5. The CDR3 is made up of 14 amino acids. From germline, CDR1 is SNHLY and CDR2 FYNNEI. As DNA, the CDR3 is TGTGCCAGCAGTTTAAGCGGGAGGCGCAATGAGCAGTTCTTC. This sequence encodes CASSLSGRRNEQFF.

The chain recombines TRBV5-6 with TRBJ2-7, with a possible D match to TRBD1 (7 bases). V shed 6 bases and J shed 4 bases, with 17 bases lying between them. This CDR3 has 14 residues. Germline V gene lookup returns CDR1 SGHDT and CDR2 YYEEEE. In DNA, the CDR3 is TGTGCCAGCACCCTGCAGGGGGGCGGATACGAGCAGTACTTC. Encoded protein: CASTLQGGGYEQYF.

Only one count was recorded for this clone. The chain employs TRBV18 and TRBJ2-3; perhaps TRBD1 as D (6 bases). Between the trimmed V and J ends, which lost 0 bases and 0 bases, there was a span of 7 bases. Germline-derived CDR1 and CDR2 are KGHSH and LQKENI. The CDR3 is 15 residues long. In DNA, the CDR3 is TGTGCCAGCTCACCACCGGGACACAGCACAGATACGCAGTATTTT. Its protein is CASSPPGHSTDTQYF.

The V gene is TRBV9, the J gene TRBJ1-4; D possibly corresponds to TRBD1 (5 bases). Germline assignment: CDR1 SGDLS and CDR2 YYNGEE. CDR3 size: 15 residues. Trimming cost V 6 bases and J 0 bases, with 12 bases left between them. The CDR3 reads CASTGGGATNEKLFF. The CDR3 DNA follows: TGTGCCAGCACCGGTGGGGGGGCAACTAATGAAAAACTGTTTTTT.

V gene TRBV28 combines with J gene TRBJ2-1; 11 nucleotides align to TRBD2. Germline CDR1 MDHEN, CDR2 SYDVKM. Trimming removed 4 bases from V and 4 bases from J; junction bases left unmatched: 6. This CDR3 region has 16 residues. In DNA, the CDR3 is TGTGCCAGCAGTTCATCTAGCGGGGGGATTTACAATGAGCAGTTCTTC. Translated: CASSSSSGGIYNEQFF.

V usage is TRBV28 and J usage is TRBJ1-6; possibly TRBD1 for D (5 bases). The germline CDR1 and CDR2 sequences are MDHEN and SYDVKM. CDR3 size: 14 residues. The germline V and J ends were trimmed by 10 bases and 7 bases, with 17 bases remaining between them. Here the CDR3 DNA reads TGTGCCATCCGCTCGAGGGGAGGGAATTCACCCCTCCACTTT. It encodes CAIRSRGGNSPLHF.

Remarks on this clone: Other DNA sequences in the same sample also yield this CDR3. V is TRBV5-1 and J is TRBJ1-4, with D unresolved. The CDR3 runs to 15 residues. The V end was cut by 0 bases, the J end by 5 bases, with 11 bases between. Germline V CDR1 and CDR2: SGHRS, YFSETQ. The chain's CDR3 is CASSLAGRTNEKLFF. The DNA for the CDR3 is TGCGCCAGCAGCTTGGCGGGCAGGACGAATGAAAAACTGTTTTTT.

The chain joins TRBV7-2 to TRBJ2-5, with unresolved D. The ends were cut back, 5 bases at V and 1 base at J, with 8 bases in the middle. Germline CDR1 reads SGHTA; CDR2 reads FQGNSA. The CDR3 is made up of 13 amino acids. The CDR3 reads CASSVPLQETQYF. The CDR3 region has the DNA TGTGCCAGCAGCGTACCCCTCCAAGAGACCCAGTACTTC.

The rearrangement uses TRBV2 and TRBJ2-7; D ambiguous. Germline V CDR1 and CDR2: SNHLY, FYNNEI. There are 14 residues in the CDR3. V lost 10 bases to trimming and J lost 2 bases, with 18 bases between them. This CDR3 is CAIEGVGRAYEQYF. In DNA, the CDR3 is TGTGCCATTGAAGGCGTGGGAAGGGCCTACGAGCAGTACTTC. Filled out from reference TRBV2 and TRBJ2-7, the complete variable domain reads EPEVTQTPSHQVTQMGQEVILRCVPISNHLYFYWYRQILGQKVEFLVSFYNNEISEKSEIFDDQFSVERPDGSNFTLKIRSTKLEDSAMYFCAIEGVGRAYEQYFGPGTRLTVT.

The chain combines TRBV9 with TRBJ2-3, with TRBD2 matching over 8 bases. The germline V gene has CDR1 SGDLS and CDR2 YYNGEE. V gave up 0 bases and J gave up 4 bases; unmatched junction bases: 4. The CDR3 spans 15 residues. The CDR3 here is CASSVESGRADTQYF. The CDR3 nucleotides read TGTGCCAGCAGCGTAGAAAGCGGGAGAGCAGATACGCAGTATTTT.

The V gene is TRBV12-2, the J gene TRBJ2-3; TRBD1 is taken as the D call from the table, unchecked against the DNA. TRBV12-2 is described as a pseudogene. The CDR3 is made up of 16 amino acids. In DNA form, the CDR3 reads TGTGCAAGTCCCACTCATCTGGACAGGGTTACAGATACGCAGTATTTT. Translated, it gives CASPTHLDRVTDTQYF.

The V and J genes are TRBV5-4 and TRBJ2-1; D assignment may be TRBD1 or TRBD2 (5 bases each). From germline, CDR1 is SGHNT and CDR2 YYREEE (reference sequence). V lost 4 bases, J lost 4 bases, and 15 bases lay in between. The CDR3 contains 15 residues. The CDR3: CASSADGAVYNEQFF. The CDR3 DNA follows: TGTGCCAGCAGCGCCGACGGGGCGGTTTACAATGAGCAGTTCTTC.

This chain joins TRBV7-9 and TRBJ2-4; 11 positions agree with TRBD2. The junction had 10 bases not matched to a gene; V was cut back by 9 bases and J by 0 bases. Germline V gene lookup returns CDR1 SEHNR and CDR2 FQNEAQ (reference sequence). The CDR3 loop spans 17 amino acids. CDR3: CARGGLAVRGAKNIQYF. DNA of the CDR3: TGTGCCAGGGGGGGACTAGCGGTGCGGGGAGCCAAAAACATTCAGTACTTC.

In this sample, this clone turned up many times. V usage is TRBV28 and J usage is TRBJ1-2; D may be TRBD1 (5 bases). The length of the CDR3 is 16 residues. Germline-derived CDR1 and CDR2 are MDHEN and SYDVKM. V dropped 2 bases and J dropped 8 bases, with 21 bases sitting between them. As DNA, the CDR3 is TGTGCCAGCAGTTTAGAGCTTCCGGGACCCTGGGAGGGCTACACCTTC. This sequence encodes CASSLELPGPWEGYTF.

This chain connects TRBV5-5 to TRBJ2-2, with D hard to call. The ends were cut back, 7 bases at V and 0 bases at J, with 10 bases in the middle. This CDR3 has 14 residues. Germline V gene data show CDR1 as SGHKS and CDR2 as YYEKEE (reference sequence). For the CDR3, the DNA is TGTGCCAGCGGCCTTGCCTCGAACACCGGGGAGCTGTTTTTT. This encodes CASGLASNTGELFF. Complete variable domain (other parts from reference TRBV5-5 and TRBJ2-2): DAGVTQSPTHLIKTRGQQVTLRCSPISGHKSVSWYQQVLGQGPQFIFQYYEKEERGRGNFPDRFSARQFPNYSSELNVNALLLGDSALYLCASGLASNTGELFFGEGSRLTVL.

The CDR3 DNA reads TGCGCCAGCAGCCAGAACCCGAGCGGGAGCAACAAGACCCAGTACTTC. This codes for CASSQNPSGSNKTQYF. The chain employs TRBV5-1 and TRBJ2-5; TRBD2 aligns across 8 bases. Germline V lookup: CDR1 SGHRS, CDR2 YFSETQ. The CDR3 length is 16 residues. The junction had 14 bases not matched to a gene; V was cut back by 4 bases and J by 6 bases.

V is TRBV9 and J is TRBJ2-2; either TRBD1 or TRBD2 may supply D (7 bases each). Trimming removed 4 bases at V and 6 bases at J, with 22 bases between. The germline V gene encodes CDR1 SGDLS and CDR2 YYNGEE. This CDR3 spans 17 amino acids. The CDR3 coding sequence is TGTGCCAGCAGCCCTAGGGGGGGACAGCAAGGGCCCGGGGAGCTGTTTTTT. This sequence encodes CASSPRGGQQGPGELFF.

CDR3 region: CASSLSLAGGTSTDTQYF. CDR3 DNA sequence: TGCGCCAGCAGCTTGTCGCTAGCGGGGGGGACTAGCACAGATACGCAGTATTTT. The chain couples TRBV5-1 to TRBJ2-3; 12 nucleotides match TRBD2. This CDR3 has 18 amino acids. Germline V lookup: CDR1 SGHRS, CDR2 YFSETQ. With 1 base clipped from V and 0 bases from J, the junction kept 6 bases outside the gene matches.

The table lists this clone with many counts. This chain connects TRBV7-2 to TRBJ2-2; D is uncertain. CDR1 is SGHTA and CDR2 is FQGNSA in the germline V gene. The V gene lost 4 bases and the J gene lost 7 bases, with 7 bases spanning the gap. The CDR3 contains 12 residues. CDR3: CASSSSIGELFF. For the CDR3, the DNA is TGTGCCAGCAGCTCGTCCATCGGGGAGCTGTTTTTT.

This clone was counted between two and nine times. The chain uses TRBV21-1 and TRBJ2-2; the DNA was not used to check the table's D call, TRBD1. TRBV21-1 is noted as a pseudogene. This CDR3 has 21 residues. The CDR3 sequence is CASSHWGGRVEPIPNTGELFF. The CDR3 bases are TGTGCCAGCAGCCACTGGGGTGGCAGGGTGGAACCAATACCGAACACCGGGGAGCTGTTTTTT.

In the case of this clone: The sample has other DNA sequences that encode this CDR3 too. This chain connects TRBV20-1 to TRBJ2-7; D is ambiguous. Germline values: CDR1 DFQATT, CDR2 SNEGSKA (reference sequence). The CDR3 has 11 amino acids. With 5 bases removed from V and 0 bases from J, the gap between germline ends came to 5 bases. CDR3 in amino acids: CSAADSYEQYF. DNA for the CDR3: TGCAGTGCTGCTGACTCCTACGAGCAGTACTTC.

This rearrangement joins TRBV13 to TRBJ2-7, with a weak D call TRBD2 (6 bases). Trimming took 5 bases from V and 4 from J, leaving 15 bases between them. The CDR3 runs to 14 residues. Germline CDR1 reads PRHDT; CDR2 reads FYEKMQ (reference sequence). For the CDR3, the DNA is TGTGCCAGCAGCCCGGGGCGGGGCGGATACGAGCAGTACTTC. This translates into CASSPGRGGYEQYF.

Note on this clone: This is likely an artifact of a read error, given a far larger clone one base away. This sample includes further DNA sequences coding for the same CDR3. The chain combines TRBV28 with TRBJ1-2; 10 nucleotides agree with TRBD1. Germline CDR1 reads MDHEN; CDR2 reads SYDVKM. The CDR3 runs to 16 residues. The J segment lost 11 bases and the V segment lost 3 bases, leaving 15 bases of the junction unmatched. CDR3 bases: TGTGCCAGCAGTTTTATCCAAGACAGGGGGCCGGGTGGTTACACCTTC. This sequence encodes CASSFIQDRGPGGYTF.

The chain couples TRBV5-1 to TRBJ2-1; possibly TRBD1 for D (6 bases). The V gene lost 4 bases and the J gene lost 6 bases, with 17 bases spanning the gap. This CDR3 is built from 15 residues. The germline CDR1 and CDR2 sequences are SGHRS and YFSETQ. CDR3 nucleotides: TGCGCCAGCAGCATCGCCGGGACAAGTGGCAATGAGCAGTTCTTC. Translating gives CASSIAGTSGNEQFF.

The rearrangement uses TRBV7-2 and TRBJ2-5; 9 nucleotides agree with TRBD2. Germline V gives CDR1 SGHTA, CDR2 FQGNSA. The CDR3 is 16 amino acids. J was trimmed by 2 bases and V by 2 bases; bases with no gene match: 6. The CDR3 here is CASSLFPSGIQETQYF. DNA of the CDR3: TGTGCCAGCAGCTTATTCCCTAGCGGGATTCAAGAGACCCAGTACTTC.

This clone was counted a single time. CDR3 sequence reads: CASSFPGAHNEQFF. In DNA, the CDR3 is TGTGCCAGCAGCTTTCCGGGGGCCCACAATGAGCAGTTCTTC. This sequence joins TRBV7-2 and TRBJ2-1; either TRBD1 or TRBD2 may supply D (6 bases each). From germline, CDR1 is SGHTA and CDR2 FQGNSA. With 3 bases removed from V and 5 bases from J, the gap between germline ends came to 11 bases. CDR3 length: 14 amino acids. Using reference TRBV7-2 and TRBJ2-1 for the parts outside the CDR3, the full variable domain is GAGVSQSPSNKVTEKGKDVELRCDPISGHTALYWYRQSLGQGLEFLIYFQGNSAPDKSGLPSDRFSAERTGGSVSTLTIQRTQQEDSAVYLCASSFPGAHNEQFFGPGTRLTVL.